Listed below are T cell receptor beta chains from one sample, sequenced in a study of patients and donors after allogeneic stem cell transplantation. Using its own MiXCR run on the RT-PCR reads, TCRdb lists one record per CDR3 protein. The data contain approximately 160,000 distinct CDR3 sequences, 30% of them singletons. Sequences were obtained from blood, either unsorted or a sorted T cell fraction (not recorded which). These receptors all stem from a human donor who was either an allogeneic HSCT recipient or a stem cell or donor lymphocyte infusion donor (not recorded which). It is not recorded whose cells these are; they may come from a transplant donor. Both conserved end residues are part of each CDR3. A D gene is named only where the DNA matches it firmly. Some rows mark clone size as missing; the rest say once, few, many or name a class of expanded clone.

>NA|TRBJ1-2|TRBV24-1|17|few
TGTGCCACCAGTTGTCCAGTGGTAAGGAGTTCTAACTATGGCTACACCTTC
CATSCPVVRSSNYGYTF
>TRBD2|TRBJ2-1|TRBV9|15|once
TGTGCCAGCAGCCTACTAGCGGGAGAGTACAATGAGCAGTTCTTC
CASSLLAGEYNEQFF
>TRBD1|TRBJ1-6|TRBV7-2|16|once
TGTGCCAGCAGCTTAGGAAGCAGGGGGCGTTCATCACCCCTCCACTTT
CASSLGSRGRSSPLHF
>TRBD1|TRBJ2-1|TRBV9|15|few
TGTGCCAGCAGCGTAGCGAGGCCCGGGACAGGGGGCTTGTTCTTC
CASSVARPGTGGLFF
>TRBD2|TRBJ2-3|TRBV24-1|15|once
TGTGCCACCAGTGACAGCGGGAGGGGGACAGATACGCAGTATTTT
CATSDSGRGTDTQYF
>NA|TRBJ2-5|TRBV7-2|13|few
TGTGCCAGCAGCCTCATGACCCAAGAGACCCAGTACTTC
CASSLMTQETQYF
>NA|TRBJ1-5|TRBV7-9|16|few
TGTGCCAGCAGCTTAGCAGATCCAGTAGACAATCAGCCCCAGCATTTT
CASSLADPVDNQPQHF
>TRBD2|TRBJ2-7|TRBV10-3|15|NA
TGTGCCATCAGTGGGCCCCGGGGGGGAAACTACGAGCAGTACTTC
CAISGPRGGNYEQYF
>NA|TRBJ2-6|TRBV5-1|15|NA
TGCGCCAGCAGCTTCCCTAGACCTGGGGCCAACGTCCTGACTTTC
CASSFPRPGANVLTF
>NA|TRBJ2-7|TRBV28|13|NA
TGTGCCAGCAGACCGGGACCCCCTTACGAGCAGTACTTC
CASRPGPPYEQYF
>TRBD1|TRBJ1-2|TRBV20-1|11|NA
TGCAGGGTCCAGGGGGGATATGGCTACACCTTC
CRVQGGYGYTF
>TRBD2|TRBJ2-5|TRBV12-3/TRBV12-4|16|NA
TGTGCCAGCAGTTTAGAGGCGGGAGGGCCGGGAGAGACCCAGTACTTC
CASSLEAGGPGETQYF
>NA|TRBJ2-4|TRBV29-1|17|NA
TGCAGCGTTGAAGGCGGACCCAGAGCGTACGACAAAAACATTCAGTACTTC
CSVEGGPRAYDKNIQYF
>NA|TRBJ2-7|TRBV15|16|NA
TGTGCCACCAGCAGAGACCGGGACTTTAGCTCCTACGAGCAGTACTTC
CATSRDRDFSSYEQYF
>NA|TRBJ2-5|TRBV5-1|17|NA
TGCGCCAGCAGCTTTTTCCCGGACGCTCTATTTTTAGAGACCCAGTACTTC
CASSFFPDALFLETQYF
>TRBD2|TRBJ2-7|TRBV9|13|few
TGTGCCAGCAGCGTAGTTAGCGGGAGGGAGCAGTACTTC
CASSVVSGREQYF
>TRBD2|TRBJ2-7|TRBV29-1|17|few
TGCAGCGTTGTCCCCTCAACCCAGACGAGGACTAGCGGAGAGCAGTACTTC
CSVVPSTQTRTSGEQYF
>TRBD1|TRBJ2-1|TRBV7-7|15|NA
TGTGCTAGCAGTAGCTCGGGACAGGGTAACAATGAGCAGTTCTTC
CASSSSGQGNNEQFF
>NA|TRBJ1-2|TRBV7-8|16|NA
TGTGCCAGCAGCTTAGTCCCCCGGAGAGGTATCTATGGCTACACCTTC
CASSLVPRRGIYGYTF
>NA|TRBJ2-1|TRBV3-1|14|NA
TGTACCAGCAGCCCTTGGCAGTCCTACAATGAGCAGTTCTTC
CTSSPWQSYNEQFF
>NA|TRBJ1-2|TRBV10-3|14|few
TGTGCCATCAGTGAGAATGCAGGGGCCTATGGCTACACCTTC
CAISENAGAYGYTF
>TRBD2|TRBJ2-1|TRBV19|13|NA
TGTGCCAGTAGCGGACTAGGTAGGGATGAGCAGTTCTTC
CASSGLGRDEQFF
>NA|TRBJ1-1|TRBV7-3|13|few
TGTGCCAGCAGCTTACTCGAGAACACTGAAGCTTTCTTT
CASSLLENTEAFF
>NA|TRBJ2-1|TRBV6-5|18|few
TGTGCCAGCAGTTACTTCCGACCAGACTTGCCCCCCTACAATGAGCAGTTCTTC
CASSYFRPDLPPYNEQFF
>TRBD2|TRBJ2-2|TRBV27|17|NA
TGTGCCAGCAGTTTCCGACTAGCGGGAGGGTACACCGGGGAGCTGTTTTTT
CASSFRLAGGYTGELFF
>NA|TRBJ2-2|TRBV5-5|13|NA
TGTGCCAGCAGGCCACAGGGTGGCGGGGAGCTGTTTTTT
CASRPQGGGELFF
>NA|TRBJ1-1|TRBV11-2|17|NA
TGTGCCAGCAGCTTAGATCGTCCGGACTCACCGAACACTGAAGCTTTCTTT
CASSLDRPDSPNTEAFF
>TRBD2|TRBJ2-3|TRBV6-5|15|NA
TGTGCCAGCAGCCAAGGACTAGCGGGACGGGATACGCAGTATTTT
CASSQGLAGRDTQYF
>NA|TRBJ2-3|TRBV7-3|14|NA
TGTGCCAGCAGCTTCATACCTAGCACAGATACGCAGTATTTT
CASSFIPSTDTQYF
>NA|TRBJ1-5|TRBV10-3|13|few
TGTGCCATCACCAGGGAACCAAATCAGCCCCAGCATTTT
CAITREPNQPQHF
>NA|TRBJ2-3|TRBV7-2|14|few
TGTGCCAGCAGCTCAACGCCATGGCCAGATACGCAGTATTTT
CASSSTPWPDTQYF
>TRBD2|TRBJ2-1|TRBV20-1|14|NA
TGCAGTGCGCTGGGACTAGCGGGAGATTATGAGCAGTTCTTC
CSALGLAGDYEQFF
>NA|TRBJ2-3|TRBV27|14|NA
TGTGCCAGCATCCCGGCCGGCGGCACAGATACGCAGTATTTT
CASIPAGGTDTQYF
>NA|TRBJ1-2|TRBV6-5|12|NA
TGTGCCAGCAGTTACGCGGGCTATGGCTACACCTTC
CASSYAGYGYTF
>NA|TRBJ1-2|TRBV6-7|12|NA
TGTGCCAGCACCTGGGGCGACTATGGCTACACCTTC
CASTWGDYGYTF
>NA|TRBJ2-1|TRBV7-2|13|NA
TGTGCCAGCAGCCCCCGGGAACGGAATGAGCAGTTCTTC
CASSPRERNEQFF
>TRBD2|TRBJ2-7|TRBV6-5|14|NA
TGTGCCAGCAGCCCGGGACTAGGGCTCTACGAGCAGTACTTC
CASSPGLGLYEQYF
>TRBD1|TRBJ1-2|TRBV10-3|13|few
TGTGCCATCAGTGGTCAAACAGGGGGCGGCTACACCTTC
CAISGQTGGGYTF
>NA|TRBJ1-1|TRBV6-2/TRBV6-3|14|few
TGTGCCAGTTCCAGGAGCCGGGGGAACACTGAAGCTTTCTTT
CASSRSRGNTEAFF
>NA|TRBJ2-5|TRBV6-1|13|few
TGTGCCCTCGGGACACCAGGCCAAGAGACCCAGTACTTC
CALGTPGQETQYF
>NA|TRBJ1-1|TRBV6-5|17|few
TGTGCCAGCAGTTACTCGATTCTAGGTCTAATGAACACTGAAGCTTTCTTT
CASSYSILGLMNTEAFF
>NA|TRBJ2-3|TRBV3-1|13|NA
TGTGCCAGCAAAGTGGGGGGAGAGGGTACGCAGTATTTT
CASKVGGEGTQYF
>TRBD1|TRBJ2-5|TRBV5-1|12|NA
TGCGCCAGCAGCTTGGACAGGGACAGCGCGTACTTC
CASSLDRDSAYF
>NA|TRBJ1-2|TRBV20-1|13|many
TGCAGTGCTTTAGTTCGGCAGTCCTATGGCTACACCTTC
CSALVRQSYGYTF
>NA|TRBJ2-5|TRBV11-2|13|few
TGTGCCAGCAGTCTATCTGGGGTCGAGACCCAGTACTTC
CASSLSGVETQYF
>NA|TRBJ2-7|TRBV11-1|12|NA
TGTGCCAGCAGCAATCATGCCTACGAGCAGTACTTC
CASSNHAYEQYF
>NA|TRBJ2-1|TRBV6-2/TRBV6-3|16|NA
TGTGCCAGCAGAGAAGGGGCGGGACGGAACTACAATGAGCAGTTCTTC
CASREGAGRNYNEQFF
>TRBD2|TRBJ2-1|TRBV13|15|NA
TGTGCCAGCAGCTCCCAAGCGGGAGAAGGCAATGAGCAGTTCTTC
CASSSQAGEGNEQFF
>TRBD1|TRBJ2-7|TRBV20-1|14|NA
TGCAGTGCTAGGGGACAGCAGAGGTCCTACGAGCAGTACTTC
CSARGQQRSYEQYF
>NA|TRBJ1-2|TRBV2|14|NA
TGTGCCAGCAGTGATTTGTGGCAGACCTATGGCTACACCTTC
CASSDLWQTYGYTF
>NA|TRBJ2-7|TRBV4-3|15|NA
TGCGCCAGCAGCCAAGGTCCAACCCCGGGATACGAGCAGTACTTC
CASSQGPTPGYEQYF
>NA|TRBJ2-7|TRBV3-1|13|NA
TGTGCCAGCAGCCCGTCATATCCATACGAGCAGTACTTC
CASSPSYPYEQYF
>TRBD1|TRBJ1-4|TRBV10-3|14|few
TGTGCCATCTCGAGTGGAAGAGGGGGCGAAAAACTGTTTTTT
CAISSGRGGEKLFF
>NA|TRBJ2-2|TRBV9|12|NA
TGTGCCAGTAGGAGCAACACCGGGGAGCTGTTTTTT
CASRSNTGELFF
>NA|TRBJ1-1|TRBV5-1|15|NA
TGCGCCAGCAGCCCGGCGGGACAACCGAACACTGAAGCTTTCTTT
CASSPAGQPNTEAFF
>TRBD1|TRBJ2-7|TRBV6-2/TRBV6-3|14|NA
TGTGCCAGCAGTTCTGGACAGGGTCCCCACGAGCAGTACTTC
CASSSGQGPHEQYF
>NA|TRBJ2-3|TRBV10-1|17|many
TGCGCCAGCAGTGTTAATTTGGGGGGTCGAAGTCCCAATACGCAGTATTTT
CASSVNLGGRSPNTQYF
>TRBD2|TRBJ2-7|TRBV5-1|18|NA
TGCGCCAGCAGCTTAGGGAGACTAGCGGGTCCCGGCTCCTACGAGCAGTACTTC
CASSLGRLAGPGSYEQYF
>NA|TRBJ2-7|TRBV20-1|16|few
TGCAGTGCTAGATCGCCCGGCCAAGGGAGTGGGTACGAGCAGTACTTC
CSARSPGQGSGYEQYF
>NA|TRBJ2-7|TRBV10-3|14|few
TGTGCCATCAGTGTGGCACTTAGCTCCTACGAGCAGTACTTC
CAISVALSSYEQYF